Following are 15 T cell receptor beta chains from one sample sequenced in a study of T cells in Graves' hyperthyroidism and ophthalmopathy. Amplified TCR beta CDR3 regions derived from RNA transcripts. The HTBI set primed first-round TCR CDR3 RT-PCR. One entry per CDR3 protein results from TCRdb running MiXCR on the multiplex PCR reads. The sample lists roughly 510,000 distinct CDR3 sequences, 40% to 50% occurring once. Material: peripheral blood or thyroid tissue (not recorded which). These receptor sequences come from an adult woman with Graves' disease, either hyperthyroidism or ophthalmopathy (not recorded which).

This clonotype has ten or more counts. The rearrangement links TRBV6-5 to TRBJ1-5; 11 bases map to TRBD1. Per germline, CDR1 MNHEY and CDR2 SVGAGI. CDR3 length equals 14 residues. V shed 6 bases, J shed 6 bases, and the junction held 4 bases outside the gene matches. The CDR3 nucleotides read TGTGCCAGCAGAGGACAGGGGGCAGCTCAGCCCCAGCATTTT. Encoded protein: CASRGQGAAQPQHF.

The chain carries TRBV28 and TRBJ1-4; D unresolved. CDR1 is MDHEN and CDR2 is SYDVKM in the germline V gene. The CDR3 loop spans 14 amino acids. V was pared by 4 bases and J by 6 bases, with 12 bases between. CDR3 coding DNA: TGTGCCAGCAGTTCGCGAGGGAATCATGAAAAACTGTTTTTT. Translating it yields CASSSRGNHEKLFF.

This clonotype occurred once. A single base separates this from a much larger clone, so it may be a read error. The conserved phenylalanine or tryptophan is not found at the CDR3 terminus, so this likely reflects a read error. The DNA is left out, because the CDR3 cannot be placed on it with certainty; the CDR3 is given as TCRdb lists it. V usage is TRBV12-3 or TRBV12-4 and J usage is TRBJ1-1. The CDR3 length equals 10 residues, ends included. The CDR3 spells CASRLTPPRV.

The chain joins TRBV7-9 to TRBJ1-1, with D possibly being TRBD1 (6 bases). The CDR3 extends over 17 amino acids. The germline V gene encodes CDR1 SEHNR and CDR2 FQNEAQ (reference sequence). The V gene lost 2 bases and the J gene lost 4 bases, with 20 bases spanning the gap. The CDR3 is CASSLQGTRHSITEAFF. Here the CDR3 DNA reads TGTGCCAGCAGCTTACAGGGGACCCGACACTCTATCACTGAAGCTTTCTTT.

As for this clonotype: Being one base from a much bigger clone, this may be a read error. The chain joins TRBV20-1 to TRBJ1-3; no clear D. The length of the CDR3 is 13 residues. Germline CDR1 is DFQATT and CDR2 is SNEGSKA (reference sequence). CDR3 DNA: TGCAGTGCTAGGAACATCGACGGAAACACCATGTATTTT. Its translation is CSARNIDGNTMYF.

This clonotype has a single count. The genes are TRBV5-4 and TRBJ2-6; the D gene is possibly TRBD1 (7 bases). Germline CDR1 and CDR2: SGHNT and YYREEE (reference sequence). V lost 7 bases to trimming and J lost 0 bases, with 17 bases between them. CDR3 length: 17 amino acids. CDR3 sequence reads: CASRCAGTVSGANVLTF. CDR3 DNA: TGTGCCAGCCGATGCGCGGGGACAGTCTCTGGGGCCAACGTCCTGACTTTC.

This clonotype was picked up one time. J is TRBJ2-7 and V is TRBV14; D is undetermined. V was shortened by 0 bases and J by 8 bases, with 17 bases between the two germline ends. Germline CDR1 SGHDN, CDR2 FVKESK. The length of the CDR3 is 15 residues. The chain's CDR3 is CASSQDMGALTKQYF. The CDR3 coding sequence is TGTGCCAGCAGCCAAGATATGGGTGCTCTAACCAAGCAGTACTTC.

This clonotype occurred once. J is TRBJ1-4 and V is TRBV20-1; 9 bases agree with TRBD1. The germline V gene has CDR1 DFQATT and CDR2 SNEGSKA (reference sequence). CDR3 length: 15 residues. Losses at the gene ends were 2 bases for V and 8 bases for J; bases not matched to a gene: 9. The CDR3 reads CSARKTGGTEEKLFF. In nucleotides, the CDR3 is TGCAGTGCTAGAAAGACAGGGGGTACGGAAGAAAAACTGTTTTTT.

V gene TRBV11-2 combines with J gene TRBJ2-7; D is perhaps TRBD2 (5 bases). Trimming stripped 4 bases from V and 7 bases from J, with 11 bases between. CDR1 and CDR2 from the germline V gene are SGHAT and FQNNGV. This CDR3 is built from 12 residues. CDR3 coding DNA: TGTGCCAGCAGCTATACTAGTTTTGAGCAGTACTTC. Translation gives CASSYTSFEQYF.

This clonotype was picked up a small number of times. The chain combines TRBV11-3 with TRBJ1-5; TRBD1 might be the D (6 bases). Trimming took off 5 bases at V and 11 bases at J, with 25 bases between the two ends. The germline V gene encodes CDR1 SGHNT and CDR2 YENEEA. There are 16 residues in the CDR3. The CDR3 spells CASSRGAGDNQETQHF. The CDR3 DNA sequence: TGTGCCAGCAGCCGGGGGGCAGGGGACAACCAAGAGACCCAGCATTTT.

The chain uses TRBV15 and TRBJ1-5; D is uncertain. The CDR3 spans 17 residues. Germline loops: CDR1 LNHNV, CDR2 YYDKDF (reference sequence). V lost 0 bases, J lost 0 bases, and 12 bases lay in between. The DNA for the CDR3 is TGTGCCACCAGCAGAGATATCCTGCAGGATAGCAATCAGCCCCAGCATTTT. Translated, it gives CATSRDILQDSNQPQHF.

This clonotype showed up many times. V gene TRBV5-1 combines with J gene TRBJ2-7; D not certain. This CDR3 is built from 12 residues. Germline CDR1 is SGHRS and CDR2 is YFSETQ. V gave up 3 bases and J gave up 5 bases, with 9 bases separating them. This CDR3 reads CASSSPGHEQYF. The CDR3 DNA reads TGCGCCAGCAGCTCCCCGGGTCACGAGCAGTACTTC.

The rearrangement links TRBV20-1 to TRBJ2-3, with D maybe TRBD2 (5 bases). In germline, CDR1 is DFQATT, CDR2 SNEGSKA (reference sequence). The V end was cut by 0 bases, the J end by 1 base, with 11 bases between. This CDR3 comprises 15 residues. CDR3 loop: CSARDLMRGTDTQYF. The CDR3 DNA sequence: TGCAGTGCTAGAGATTTGATGAGGGGCACAGATACGCAGTATTTT.

V and J are TRBV20-1 and TRBJ1-4, with 10 positions matching TRBD1. CDR1 and CDR2 from the germline V gene are DFQATT and SNEGSKA (reference sequence). The CDR3 has 14 amino acids. The J segment lost 3 bases and the V segment lost 6 bases, leaving 4 bases of the junction unmatched. The CDR3 DNA sequence: TGCAGTGCCGCTGGGACAGGGGCTAATGAAAAACTGTTTTTT. Protein product: CSAAGTGANEKLFF.

The rearrangement joins TRBV29-1 to TRBJ2-7, with D perhaps TRBD1 (5 bases). Trimming took off 8 bases at V and 5 bases at J, with 19 bases between the two ends. CDR1 and CDR2 (germline): SQVTM, ANQGSEA. This CDR3 has 13 residues. As DNA, the CDR3 is TGCAGCTCACCGGTGGTAGGGGCGCACGAGCAGTACTTC. Translated: CSSPVVGAHEQYF.